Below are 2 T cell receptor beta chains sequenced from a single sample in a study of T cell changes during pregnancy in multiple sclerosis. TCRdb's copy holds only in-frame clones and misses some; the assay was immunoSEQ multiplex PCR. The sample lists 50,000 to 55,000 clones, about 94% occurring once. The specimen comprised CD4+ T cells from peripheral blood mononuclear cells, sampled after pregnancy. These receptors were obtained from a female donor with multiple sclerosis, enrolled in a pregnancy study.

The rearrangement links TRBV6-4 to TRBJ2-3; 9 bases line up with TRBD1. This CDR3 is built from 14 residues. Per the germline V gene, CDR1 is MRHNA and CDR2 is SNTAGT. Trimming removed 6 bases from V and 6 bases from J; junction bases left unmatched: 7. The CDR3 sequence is CASSMDRGLDTQYF. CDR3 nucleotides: TGTGCCAGCAGCATGGACAGGGGTTTGGATACGCAGTATTTT.

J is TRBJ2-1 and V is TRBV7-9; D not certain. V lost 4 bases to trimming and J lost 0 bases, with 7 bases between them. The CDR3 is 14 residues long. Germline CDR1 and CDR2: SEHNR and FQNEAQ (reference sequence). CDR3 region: CASSSRSSYNEQFF. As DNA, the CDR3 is TGTGCCAGCAGCTCTAGGAGCTCCTACAATGAGCAGTTCTTC.